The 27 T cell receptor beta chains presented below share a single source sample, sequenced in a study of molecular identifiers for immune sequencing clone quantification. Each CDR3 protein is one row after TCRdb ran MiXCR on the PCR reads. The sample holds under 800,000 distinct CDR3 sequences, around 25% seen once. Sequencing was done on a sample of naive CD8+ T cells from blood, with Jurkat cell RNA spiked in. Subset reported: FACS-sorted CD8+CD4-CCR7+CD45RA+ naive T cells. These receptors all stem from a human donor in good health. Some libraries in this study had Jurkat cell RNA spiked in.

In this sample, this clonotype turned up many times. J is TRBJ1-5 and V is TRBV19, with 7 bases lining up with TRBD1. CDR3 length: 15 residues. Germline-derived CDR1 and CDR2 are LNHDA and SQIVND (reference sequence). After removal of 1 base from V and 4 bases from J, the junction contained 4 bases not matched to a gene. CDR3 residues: CASSIVTGSNQPQHF. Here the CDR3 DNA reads TGTGCCAGTAGTATAGTGACAGGGAGTAATCAGCCCCAGCATTTT.

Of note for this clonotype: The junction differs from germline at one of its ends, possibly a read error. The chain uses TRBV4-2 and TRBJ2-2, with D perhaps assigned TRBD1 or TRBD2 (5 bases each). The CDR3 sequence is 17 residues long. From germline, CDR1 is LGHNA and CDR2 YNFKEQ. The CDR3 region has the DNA TGTGCCAGCCGCCTGCCTCCAGTAGGGGCGACCCCCGGGGCGCTGTTTTTT. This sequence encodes CASRLPPVGATPGALFF.

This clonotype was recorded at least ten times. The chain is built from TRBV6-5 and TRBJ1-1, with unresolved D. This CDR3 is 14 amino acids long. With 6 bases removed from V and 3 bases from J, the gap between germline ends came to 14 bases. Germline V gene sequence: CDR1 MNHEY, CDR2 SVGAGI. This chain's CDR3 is CASSPLGWDTEAFF. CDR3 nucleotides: TGTGCCAGCAGCCCCCTGGGGTGGGACACTGAAGCTTTCTTT.

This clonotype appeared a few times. CDR3 in DNA: TGTGCCAGCAGCTTGGGGCCGCCGCGCTCTGGAAACACCATATATTTT. This translates into CASSLGPPRSGNTIYF. This sequence joins TRBV5-8 and TRBJ1-3; D remains ambiguous. This CDR3 has 16 amino acids. From germline, CDR1 is SGHTS and CDR2 YDEGEE. Between the trimmed V and J ends, which lost 0 bases and 0 bases, there was a span of 10 bases.

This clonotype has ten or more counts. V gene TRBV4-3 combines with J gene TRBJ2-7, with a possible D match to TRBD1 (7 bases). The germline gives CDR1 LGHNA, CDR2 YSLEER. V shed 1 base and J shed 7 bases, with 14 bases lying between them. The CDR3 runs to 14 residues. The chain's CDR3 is CASSQARQGGEQYF. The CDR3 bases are TGCGCCAGCAGCCAAGCCCGTCAGGGGGGAGAGCAGTACTTC.

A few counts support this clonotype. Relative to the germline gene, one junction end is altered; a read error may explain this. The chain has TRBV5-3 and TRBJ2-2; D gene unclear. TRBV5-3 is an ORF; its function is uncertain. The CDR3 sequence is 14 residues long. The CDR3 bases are TGTGCCAGCAGCTGGGTATTGAACACCGGGGAGCTGTTTTTT. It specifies CASSWVLNTGELFF.

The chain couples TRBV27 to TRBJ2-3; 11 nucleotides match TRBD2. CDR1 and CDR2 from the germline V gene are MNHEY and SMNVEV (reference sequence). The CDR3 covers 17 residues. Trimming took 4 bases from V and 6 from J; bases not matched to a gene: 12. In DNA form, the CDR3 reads TGTGCCAGCAGTTCGCGGAGTAGCGGGAGGGTCGGGGATACGCAGTATTTT. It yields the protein CASSSRSSGRVGDTQYF.

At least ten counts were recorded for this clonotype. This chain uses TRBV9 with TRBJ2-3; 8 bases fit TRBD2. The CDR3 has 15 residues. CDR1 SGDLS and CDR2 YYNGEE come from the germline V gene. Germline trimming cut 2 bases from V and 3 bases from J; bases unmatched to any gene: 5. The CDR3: CASSVSGGRTDTQYF. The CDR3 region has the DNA TGTGCCAGCAGCGTCAGCGGGGGTCGGACAGATACGCAGTATTTT.

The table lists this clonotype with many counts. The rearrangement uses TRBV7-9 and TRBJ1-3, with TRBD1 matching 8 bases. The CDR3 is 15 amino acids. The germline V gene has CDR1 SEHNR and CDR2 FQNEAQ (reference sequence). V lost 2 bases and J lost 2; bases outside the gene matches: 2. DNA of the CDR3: TGTGCCAGCAGCTTACTGGACAGGGCTGGAAACACCATATATTTT. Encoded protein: CASSLLDRAGNTIYF.

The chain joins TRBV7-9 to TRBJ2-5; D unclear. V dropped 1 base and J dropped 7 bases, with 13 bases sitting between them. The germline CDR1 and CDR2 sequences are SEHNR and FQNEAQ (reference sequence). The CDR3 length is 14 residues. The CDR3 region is CASSLVFRAGTQYF. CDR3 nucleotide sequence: TGTGCCAGCAGCTTAGTTTTTCGTGCCGGGACCCAGTACTTC.

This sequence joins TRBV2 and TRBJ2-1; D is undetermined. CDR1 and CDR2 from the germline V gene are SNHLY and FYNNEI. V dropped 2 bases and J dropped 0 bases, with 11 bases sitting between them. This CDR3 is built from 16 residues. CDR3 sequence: CASSESLAISYNEQFF. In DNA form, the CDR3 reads TGTGCCAGCAGTGAATCTCTGGCGATCTCCTACAATGAGCAGTTCTTC.

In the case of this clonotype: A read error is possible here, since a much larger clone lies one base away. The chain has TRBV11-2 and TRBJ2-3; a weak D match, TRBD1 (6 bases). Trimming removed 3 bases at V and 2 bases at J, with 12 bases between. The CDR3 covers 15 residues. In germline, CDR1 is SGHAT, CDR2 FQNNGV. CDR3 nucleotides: TGTGCCAGCAGCTTGTGGACAGATACCACAGATACGCAGTATTTT. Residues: CASSLWTDTTDTQYF.

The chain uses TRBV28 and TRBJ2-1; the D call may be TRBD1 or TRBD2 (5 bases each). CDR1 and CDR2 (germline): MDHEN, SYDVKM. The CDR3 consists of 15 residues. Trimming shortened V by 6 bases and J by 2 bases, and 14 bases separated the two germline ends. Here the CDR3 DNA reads TGTGCCAGCAGCTTTACTAGGGGAACCTACAATGAGCAGTTCTTC. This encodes CASSFTRGTYNEQFF.

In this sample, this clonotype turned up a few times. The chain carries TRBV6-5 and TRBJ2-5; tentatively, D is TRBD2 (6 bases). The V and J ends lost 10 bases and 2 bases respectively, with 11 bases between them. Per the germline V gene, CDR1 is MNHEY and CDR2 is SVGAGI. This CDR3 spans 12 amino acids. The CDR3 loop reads CATQGLQETQYF. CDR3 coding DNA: TGTGCCACCCAGGGACTTCAAGAGACCCAGTACTTC.

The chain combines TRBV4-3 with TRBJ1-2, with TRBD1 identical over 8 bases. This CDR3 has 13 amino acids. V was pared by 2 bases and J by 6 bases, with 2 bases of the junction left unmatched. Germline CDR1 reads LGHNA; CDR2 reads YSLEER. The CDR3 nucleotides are TGCGCCAGCAGCCAACGGACAGGGCATGGCTACACCTTC. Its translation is CASSQRTGHGYTF.

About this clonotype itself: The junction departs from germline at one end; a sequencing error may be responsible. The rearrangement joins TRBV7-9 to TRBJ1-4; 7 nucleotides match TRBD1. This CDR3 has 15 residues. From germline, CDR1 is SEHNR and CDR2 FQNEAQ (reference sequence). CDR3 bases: TGTGCCCGCAGCGGACCGGGACAGCTGAATGAAAAACTGTTTTTT. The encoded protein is CARSGPGQLNEKLFF.

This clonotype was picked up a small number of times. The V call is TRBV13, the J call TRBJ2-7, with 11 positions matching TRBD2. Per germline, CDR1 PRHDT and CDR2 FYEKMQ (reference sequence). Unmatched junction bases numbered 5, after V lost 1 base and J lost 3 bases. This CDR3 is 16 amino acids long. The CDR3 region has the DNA TGTGCCAGCAGCTTAGTTGGGACTAGCGGAAACTACGAGCAGTACTTC. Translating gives CASSLVGTSGNYEQYF.

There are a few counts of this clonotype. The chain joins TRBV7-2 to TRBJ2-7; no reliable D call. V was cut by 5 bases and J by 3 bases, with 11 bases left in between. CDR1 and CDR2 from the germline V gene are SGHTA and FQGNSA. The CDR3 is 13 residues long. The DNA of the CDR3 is TGTGCCAGCAGCAAAAACTCGTACTACGAGCAGTACTTC. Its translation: CASSKNSYYEQYF.

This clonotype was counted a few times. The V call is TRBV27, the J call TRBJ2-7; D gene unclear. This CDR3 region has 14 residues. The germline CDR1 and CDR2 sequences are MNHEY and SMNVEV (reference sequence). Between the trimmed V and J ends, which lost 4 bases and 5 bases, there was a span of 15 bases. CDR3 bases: TGTGCCAGCAGTTCGACCCCGGTACATAACGAGCAGTACTTC. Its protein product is CASSSTPVHNEQYF.

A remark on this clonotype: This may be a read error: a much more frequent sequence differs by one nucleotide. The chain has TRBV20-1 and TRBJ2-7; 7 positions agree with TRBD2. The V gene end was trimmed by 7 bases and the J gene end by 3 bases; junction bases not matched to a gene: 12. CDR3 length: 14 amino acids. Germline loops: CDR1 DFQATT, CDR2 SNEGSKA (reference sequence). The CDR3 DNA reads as TGCAGTGGTAGTGCAAGCGGGATCTACTACGAGCAGTACTTC. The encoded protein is CSGSASGIYYEQYF.

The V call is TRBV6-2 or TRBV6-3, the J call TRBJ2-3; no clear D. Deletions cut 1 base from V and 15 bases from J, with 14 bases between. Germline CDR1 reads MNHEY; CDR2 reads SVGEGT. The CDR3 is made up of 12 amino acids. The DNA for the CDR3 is TGTGCCAGCAGTTACTTTGCTAGTAGTGTTTATTTT. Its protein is CASSYFASSVYF.

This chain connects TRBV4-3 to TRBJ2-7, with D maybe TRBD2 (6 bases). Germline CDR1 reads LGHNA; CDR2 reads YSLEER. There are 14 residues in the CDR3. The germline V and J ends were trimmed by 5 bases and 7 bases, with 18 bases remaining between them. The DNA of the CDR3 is TGCGCCAGCAGCGAACGGGACTCCTTGGAAGAGCAGTACTTC. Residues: CASSERDSLEEQYF.

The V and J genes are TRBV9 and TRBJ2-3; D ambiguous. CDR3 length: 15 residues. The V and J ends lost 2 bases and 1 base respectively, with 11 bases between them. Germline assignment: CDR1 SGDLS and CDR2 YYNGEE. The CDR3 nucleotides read TGTGCCAGCAGCGTCTCAGCCTTTCGCACAGATACGCAGTATTTT. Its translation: CASSVSAFRTDTQYF.

The CDR3 protein is CASRSTGFGANVLTF. The CDR3 coding sequence is TGCGCCAGCCGATCGACAGGGTTTGGGGCCAACGTCCTGACTTTC. J is TRBJ2-6 and V is TRBV5-1; 7 bases are shared with TRBD1. The junction had 7 bases not matched to a gene; V was cut back by 7 bases and J by 3 bases. Germline lookup yields CDR1 SGHRS and CDR2 YFSETQ. This CDR3 is 15 amino acids long.

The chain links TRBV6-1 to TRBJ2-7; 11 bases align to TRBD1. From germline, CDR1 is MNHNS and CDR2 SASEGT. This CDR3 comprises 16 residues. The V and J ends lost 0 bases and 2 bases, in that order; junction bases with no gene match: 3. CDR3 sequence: CASSEARTGGAYEQYF. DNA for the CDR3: TGTGCCAGCAGTGAAGCGAGGACAGGGGGCGCCTACGAGCAGTACTTC.

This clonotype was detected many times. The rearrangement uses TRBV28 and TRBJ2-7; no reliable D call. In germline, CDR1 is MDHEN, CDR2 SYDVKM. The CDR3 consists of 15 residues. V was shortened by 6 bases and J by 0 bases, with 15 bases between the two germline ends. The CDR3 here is CASSYTSRSSYEQYF. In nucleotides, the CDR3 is TGTGCCAGCAGCTACACGAGTAGGAGCTCCTACGAGCAGTACTTC.

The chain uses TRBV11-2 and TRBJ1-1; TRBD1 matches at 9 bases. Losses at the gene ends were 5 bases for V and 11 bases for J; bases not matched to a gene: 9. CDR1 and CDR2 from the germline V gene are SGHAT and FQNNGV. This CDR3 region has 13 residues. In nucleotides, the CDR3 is TGTGCCAGCAGCCCTAGTCTGGGACAGGGCGCTTTCTTT. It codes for CASSPSLGQGAFF.